Listed below are T cell receptor beta chains from one sample, sequenced in a study of blood T cell repertoires in COVID-19. Some clones are missing from TCRdb's copy, which holds only in-frame ones; the method was immunoSEQ multiplex PCR. The sample records 310,000 or so clones, approximately 88% being singletons. Sequencing was performed on PBMCs or T cells enriched from blood (not recorded which). The receptors were gathered from a woman between 40 and 50 years old who had recovered from COVID-19. CDR3s include the opening cysteine and the closing phenylalanine or tryptophan. D genes are given only for firm matches. Only part of the rows carry a size: once, few, many, or a class if the clone is expanded.

NA,TRBV12-3/TRBV12-4,NA,TRBJ2-7,CASSSAAEQYF,TGTGCCAGCAGTTCGGCAGCGGAGCAGTACTTC
NA,TRBV5-1,few,TRBJ1-4,CASSFGGTRNEKLFF,TGCGCCAGCAGCTTCGGGGGTACCCGCAATGAAAAACTGTTTTTT
NA,TRBV5-4,NA,TRBJ1-6,CASSLGADSRNSPLHF,TGTGCCAGCAGCTTGGGAGCGGACAGCAGAAATTCACCCCTCCACTTT
NA,TRBV14,NA,TRBJ2-3,CASSQEVEVQYF,TGTGCCAGCAGCCAAGAGGTAGAGGTGCAGTATTTT
NA,TRBV18,NA,TRBJ2-7,CASSPLHRLYDYEQYF,TGTGCCAGCTCACCACTTCACCGCCTATACGACTACGAGCAGTACTTC
TRBD2,TRBV2,NA,TRBJ2-1,CASQGTSGRAFYNEQFF,TGTGCCAGCCAGGGGACTAGCGGGAGGGCCTTCTACAATGAGCAGTTCTTC
NA,TRBV9,NA,TRBJ1-6,CASSPTANNSPLHF,TGTGCCAGCAGCCCCACAGCTAATAATTCACCCCTCCACTTT
TRBD2,TRBV7-2,NA,TRBJ2-7,CASSTGLAGVLGYEQYF,TGTGCCAGCAGCACGGGACTAGCGGGAGTCCTAGGCTACGAGCAGTACTTC
TRBD2,TRBV4-1,NA,TRBJ2-3,CASSQPGLAARDTQYF,TGCGCCAGCAGCCAACCGGGACTAGCGGCCAGGGATACGCAGTATTTT
TRBD2,TRBV24-1,NA,TRBJ2-1,CATSDSPGTSGYSYNEQFF,TGTGCCACCAGTGATTCCCCTGGGACTAGCGGGTACTCCTACAATGAGCAGTTCTTC
NA,TRBV28,once,TRBJ1-2,CASSLGSYGYTF,TGTGCCAGCAGTTTGGGGAGCTATGGCTACACCTTC
NA,TRBV4-2,NA,TRBJ2-7,CASSQDLTTTVKQYF,TGTGCCAGCAGCCAAGATCTAACTACGACGGTCAAGCAGTACTTC
NA,TRBV3-1/TRBV3-2,NA,TRBJ2-1,CASSQTSTSVGGQFF,TGTGCCAGCAGCCAGACTTCTACTAGTGTGGGGGGTCAGTTCTTC
TRBD1,TRBV18,NA,TRBJ1-1,CASSPKTGVTEAFF,TGTGCCAGCTCACCCAAGACAGGGGTCACTGAAGCTTTCTTT
TRBD2,TRBV7-9,NA,TRBJ2-5,CASSLTVAGAGETQYF,TGTGCCAGCAGCTTAACTGTAGCGGGAGCTGGAGAGACCCAGTACTTC
NA,TRBV6-5,NA,TRBJ2-7,CASSVDSGYEQYF,TGTGCCAGCAGCGTCGATAGCGGTTACGAGCAGTACTTC
NA,TRBV7-9,NA,TRBJ2-2,CASSLTGIPGELFF,TGTGCCAGCAGCCTTACAGGGATCCCCGGGGAGCTGTTTTTT
TRBD2,TRBV18,NA,TRBJ2-1,CASSPQRTSDEQFF,TGTGCCAGCTCACCACAACGCACTAGCGATGAGCAGTTCTTC